The 4 T cell receptor beta chains in this list originate from one sample, sequenced in a study of patients and donors after allogeneic stem cell transplantation. TCRdb re-derived calls from the RT-PCR reads in MiXCR, one entry per CDR3 protein. This table holds approximately 410,000 distinct CDR3 sequences, more than 15% found once. The source material was blood, either unsorted or a sorted T cell fraction (not recorded which). These TCRs come from a human donor who was either an allogeneic HSCT recipient or a stem cell or donor lymphocyte infusion donor (not recorded which). It is not recorded whose cells these are; they may come from a transplant donor.

This clonotype came up a few times. The chain links TRBV4-2 to TRBJ1-1, with TRBD1 matching 7 bases. There are 14 residues in the CDR3. The V segment lost 4 bases and the J segment 5 bases; nucleotides outside the gene matches: 7. CDR1 is LGHNA, CDR2 YNFKEQ, per germline. CDR3 DNA sequence: TGTGCCAGCAGCCCTCCGGGACAGTTAACTGAAGCTTTCTTT. Protein product: CASSPPGQLTEAFF.

J is TRBJ2-7 and V is TRBV5-1, with D hard to call. The V gene lost 0 bases and the J gene lost 3 bases, with 13 bases spanning the gap. There are 15 residues in the CDR3. Germline loops: CDR1 SGHRS, CDR2 YFSETQ. In nucleotides, the CDR3 is TGCGCCAGCAGCTTGGCCAAGGGTTTGGGCTACGAGCAGTACTTC. Translating it yields CASSLAKGLGYEQYF.

The J gene is TRBJ2-7, the V gene TRBV19, with 9 bases identical to TRBD2. Germline CDR1 is LNHDA and CDR2 is SQIVND (reference sequence). There are 15 residues in the CDR3. The trim removed 2 bases at V and 1 base at J, leaving 3 bases unmatched. CDR3 sequence (DNA): TGTGCCAGTAGTATATCGGCGGGGGGGTCCTACGAGCAGTACTTC. Amino acids: CASSISAGGSYEQYF.

This clonotype was seen a few times. V usage is TRBV24-1 and J usage is TRBJ2-5; 9 nucleotides agree with TRBD1. CDR3 length: 17 residues. The trim removed 3 bases at V and 2 bases at J, leaving 9 bases unmatched. Germline V gene sequence: CDR1 KGHDR, CDR2 SFDVKD. In nucleotides, the CDR3 is TGTGCCACCAGTGATCCTACAGGGGGCAGAAGGCAAGAGACCCAGTACTTC. Residues: CATSDPTGGRRQETQYF.